This TCR beta chain was retrieved from a study of blood T cell repertoires in COVID-19. Study as a whole: Samples taken during acute and convalescent COVID-19 were collected in the United States, Italy and Spain. T cells, B-cell-depleted T cells, or PBMCs provided the cDNA or gDNA that served as material.

Methods used by the authors: From reference gene primer amplification, estimates of nucleated cell counts were derived. Libraries were prepared by immunoSEQ multiplex PCR; TCRdb keeps only in-frame clonotypes and omits some of them. Clonal size and the V and J genes are those of that table, whereas D and trimming came from the DNA. The sample has over 100,000 clones; around 86% are singletons. CDR3 length: 16 residues. Germline V gives CDR1 MNHEY, CDR2 SVGAGI. The V and J ends lost 2 bases and 4 bases, in that order; junction bases with no gene match: 10. The chain carries TRBV6-5 and TRBJ1-1; 7 nucleotides agree with TRBD1. Specimen: peripheral blood. This receptor was identified in a man aged 65 to 79 with acute or convalescent COVID-19. CDR3 coding DNA: TGTGCCAGCAGTTACGCGACAGGGCTCCATTCCACTGAAGCTTTCTTT. Translated: CASSYATGLHSTEAFF.